Shown below are 22 T cell receptor beta chains from a single sample sequenced in a study of neoadjuvant nivolumab and ipilimumab in lung cancer. The data were produced by immunoSEQ multiplex PCR, yet TCRdb's version contains in-frame clones alone and is incomplete. The repertoire includes 30,000 or so clones, about 83% of them detected once, and 5% to 6% sits in the top ten. Source: tumor tissue, taken after neoadjuvant nivolumab, alone or with ipilimumab, at or shortly before surgery. These receptors all stem from an adult with non-small cell lung cancer.

In its sample, this clone was seen once. CDR3 sequence: CASSPGLGTEAFF. Written as DNA, the CDR3 is TGTGCCAGCAGCCCCGGGTTGGGCACTGAAGCTTTCTTT. The chain joins TRBV7-9 to TRBJ1-1; D not certain. The CDR3 sequence is 13 residues long. Germline V CDR1 and CDR2: SEHNR, FQNEAQ (reference sequence). The V end lost 5 bases, the J end lost 4 bases, and 11 bases lay between the germline ends.

This clone was detected once. The chain uses TRBV2 and TRBJ2-5, with TRBD1 as a possible D gene (6 bases). The ends were cut back, 8 bases at V and 2 bases at J, with 12 bases in the middle. Germline loops: CDR1 SNHLY, CDR2 FYNNEI. The CDR3 runs to 13 residues. The CDR3 bases are TGTGCCAGCGGACAGCCCTTACAAGAGACCCAGTACTTC. It codes for CASGQPLQETQYF.

This clone was picked up a small number of times. This chain uses TRBV6-1 with TRBJ1-2, with 7 positions matching TRBD1. V was pared by 3 bases and J by 5 bases, with 6 bases of the junction left unmatched. This CDR3 contains 14 residues. CDR1 and CDR2 from the germline V gene are MNHNS and SASEGT. The CDR3 DNA sequence: TGTGCCAGCAGTGACAGGGGGTTTGGATATGGCTACACCTTC. Its protein product is CASSDRGFGYGYTF.

The chain couples TRBV6-5 to TRBJ1-5, with D maybe TRBD1 (6 bases). The CDR3 is made up of 14 amino acids. In germline, CDR1 is MNHEY, CDR2 SVGAGI. V lost 0 bases and J 5 bases, leaving 8 bases between the germline ends. The CDR3 region is CASSYSGGYQPQHF. The CDR3 DNA follows: TGTGCCAGCAGTTACTCAGGGGGATATCAGCCCCAGCATTTT.

This clone was found once. This rearrangement joins TRBV2 to TRBJ2-7; 14 positions agree with TRBD2. The CDR3 is 15 residues long. With V trimmed by 1 base and J by 6 bases, 2 bases remained unmatched. Germline lookup yields CDR1 SNHLY and CDR2 FYNNEI. CDR3 loop: CASSEGLAGGLEQYF. CDR3 nucleotides: TGTGCCAGCAGTGAAGGACTAGCGGGGGGGCTCGAGCAGTACTTC.

The chain employs TRBV28 and TRBJ1-3, with D uncertain. Deletions cut 6 bases from V and 2 bases from J, with 5 bases between. The CDR3 length is 12 residues. CDR1 MDHEN and CDR2 SYDVKM come from the germline V gene. In DNA, the CDR3 is TGTGCCAGCAGCCCCCCTGGAAACACCATATATTTT. As protein: CASSPPGNTIYF.

The chain links TRBV19 to TRBJ1-2; possible D gene TRBD1, 5 bases. Trimming removed 6 bases from V and 4 bases from J, with 15 bases in between. Germline V gives CDR1 LNHDA, CDR2 SQIVND (reference sequence). CDR3 length: 14 residues. In nucleotides, the CDR3 is TGTGCCAGTAGCCCTATGGCACAGGCCTATGGCTACACCTTC. It encodes CASSPMAQAYGYTF.

This chain joins TRBV20-1 and TRBJ2-7; no clear D gene. The CDR3 runs 11 residues. The ends were cut back, 6 bases at V and 4 bases at J, with 10 bases in the middle. Germline CDR1 DFQATT, CDR2 SNEGSKA (reference sequence). This CDR3 is CSAPTLYEQYF. The DNA of the CDR3 is TGCAGTGCCCCTACACTTTACGAGCAGTACTTC.

This clone is termed medium-sized. CDR3 DNA: TGTGCCAGCAGCTTAGGGGGGGAGGGTCAGCCCCAGCATTTT. As protein: CASSLGGEGQPQHF. This chain links TRBV7-2 with TRBJ1-5, with a tentative D call TRBD1 (5 bases). V gave up 1 base and J gave up 6 bases, with 10 bases separating them. The CDR3 is 14 amino acids. Looked up from germline, CDR1 is SGHTA and CDR2 is FQGNSA.

V is TRBV6-1 and J is TRBJ2-3, with a weak D call TRBD2 (6 bases). Germline V gives CDR1 MNHNS, CDR2 SASEGT. There are 13 residues in the CDR3. Trimming shortened V by 5 bases and J by 6 bases, and 12 bases separated the two germline ends. In DNA, the CDR3 is TGTGCCAGCAGTAAGACTAGTCTGGATACGCAGTATTTT. Protein: CASSKTSLDTQYF.

In its sample, this clone was seen once. V is TRBV18 and J is TRBJ2-7; maybe TRBD1 (6 bases). This CDR3 comprises 13 residues. In germline, CDR1 is KGHSH, CDR2 LQKENI. V was shortened by 3 bases and J by 4 bases, with 10 bases between the two germline ends. The CDR3 DNA follows: TGTGCCAGCTCACCCGGACAGAATTACGAGCAGTACTTC. Translating gives CASSPGQNYEQYF.

This clone was observed once. The chain's CDR3 is CASSLRNEQFF. The DNA for the CDR3 is TGTGCCAGCAGCTTACGGAATGAGCAGTTCTTC. V usage is TRBV7-9 and J usage is TRBJ2-1; D remains ambiguous. The CDR3 loop spans 11 amino acids. From germline, CDR1 is SEHNR and CDR2 FQNEAQ (reference sequence). Between the trimmed V and J ends, which lost 2 bases and 7 bases, there was a span of 3 bases.

V usage is TRBV7-8 and J usage is TRBJ2-2; 8 positions agree with TRBD2. The CDR3 consists of 17 residues. The V gene end was trimmed by 8 bases and the J gene end by 2 bases; junction bases not matched to a gene: 13. Germline-derived CDR1 and CDR2 are SGHVS and FQNEAQ. This CDR3 reads CASASLGTSGNTGELFF. CDR3 coding DNA: TGTGCCAGCGCATCCCTCGGAACTAGCGGAAACACCGGGGAGCTGTTTTTT.

V usage is TRBV19 and J usage is TRBJ2-7, with 9 bases that match TRBD2. This CDR3 spans 14 amino acids. V was pared by 8 bases and J by 6 bases, with 11 bases of the junction left unmatched. Germline CDR1 is LNHDA and CDR2 is SQIVND (reference sequence). The CDR3 DNA is TGTGCCAGTCGCGGCGGGAGGGCCCTCGGCGAGCAGTACTTC. It codes for CASRGGRALGEQYF.

The V gene is TRBV7-8, the J gene TRBJ1-1; D perhaps matches TRBD1 (5 bases). CDR1 is SGHVS and CDR2 is FQNEAQ in the germline V gene. The CDR3 sequence is 14 residues long. The ends were cut back, 2 bases at V and 0 bases at J, with 7 bases in the middle. The CDR3 protein is CASSLRGLNTEAFF. CDR3 in DNA: TGTGCCAGCAGCTTAAGGGGACTGAACACTGAAGCTTTCTTT.

This clone was observed once. V is TRBV18 and J is TRBJ2-7; weak D call: TRBD2 (5 bases). The CDR3 is 14 residues long. Germline CDR1 KGHSH, CDR2 LQKENI. Deletions cut 1 base from V and 7 bases from J, with 14 bases between. CDR3 sequence reads: CASSPLDGVGEQYF. Here the CDR3 DNA reads TGTGCCAGCTCACCACTGGACGGGGTGGGTGAGCAGTACTTC.

This clone has more than one count but fewer than ten. The gene calls are TRBV5-1 and TRBJ2-7; D uncertain. Trimming left V 1 base short and J 7 bases short, with 15 bases between. This CDR3 spans 14 amino acids. Germline CDR1 and CDR2: SGHRS and YFSETQ. The CDR3 coding sequence is TGCGCCAGCAGCTTGATAGAGGCGTTTGGAGAGCAGTACTTC. It is translated as CASSLIEAFGEQYF.

Here the CDR3 reads CASSELTGGQVNSGNTIYF. The CDR3 DNA is TGTGCCAGCAGTGAACTTACCGGGGGACAGGTTAACTCTGGAAACACCATATATTTT. This chain connects TRBV6-1 to TRBJ1-3, with TRBD1 matching 8 bases. This CDR3 is built from 19 residues. V dropped 2 bases and J dropped 0; count of bases not matched to a gene: 12. Per the germline V gene, CDR1 is MNHNS and CDR2 is SASEGT.

The chain has TRBV7-9 and TRBJ2-5, with 9 bases identical to TRBD2. Losses at the gene ends were 0 bases for V and 4 bases for J; bases not matched to a gene: 15. The CDR3 totals 19 residues. Germline CDR1 and CDR2: SEHNR and FQNEAQ (reference sequence). CDR3 amino acids: CASSLATSSGVGYRETQYF. CDR3 nucleotide sequence: TGTGCCAGCAGCTTAGCGACGTCTAGCGGGGTCGGGTATCGAGAGACCCAGTACTTC.

The chain combines TRBV5-1 with TRBJ1-3; D gene uncertain. Germline lookup yields CDR1 SGHRS and CDR2 YFSETQ. This CDR3 is built from 13 residues. The V end was cut by 0 bases, the J end by 4 bases, with 5 bases between. In nucleotides, the CDR3 is TGCGCCAGCAGCTTGGAACAGGGAAACACCATATATTTT. Translation gives CASSLEQGNTIYF.

The chain recombines TRBV7-3 with TRBJ2-1; 7 nucleotides align to TRBD2. The germline gives CDR1 SGHTA, CDR2 FQGTGA. This CDR3 contains 14 residues. Trimming at V came to 5 bases and at J to 11 bases, leaving 12 bases not matched to a gene. The CDR3 reads CASSESMHGTKQFF. DNA of the CDR3: TGTGCCAGCAGCGAATCTATGCATGGGACTAAGCAGTTCTTC.

The chain uses TRBV7-9 and TRBJ1-4; D ambiguous. CDR3 length equals 15 residues. The germline gives CDR1 SEHNR, CDR2 FQNEAQ (reference sequence). V lost 1 base and J 6 bases, leaving 12 bases between the germline ends. As DNA, the CDR3 is TGTGCCAGCAGCTTAGATGGAGGGTCAGATGAAAAACTGTTTTTT. Amino acids: CASSLDGGSDEKLFF.